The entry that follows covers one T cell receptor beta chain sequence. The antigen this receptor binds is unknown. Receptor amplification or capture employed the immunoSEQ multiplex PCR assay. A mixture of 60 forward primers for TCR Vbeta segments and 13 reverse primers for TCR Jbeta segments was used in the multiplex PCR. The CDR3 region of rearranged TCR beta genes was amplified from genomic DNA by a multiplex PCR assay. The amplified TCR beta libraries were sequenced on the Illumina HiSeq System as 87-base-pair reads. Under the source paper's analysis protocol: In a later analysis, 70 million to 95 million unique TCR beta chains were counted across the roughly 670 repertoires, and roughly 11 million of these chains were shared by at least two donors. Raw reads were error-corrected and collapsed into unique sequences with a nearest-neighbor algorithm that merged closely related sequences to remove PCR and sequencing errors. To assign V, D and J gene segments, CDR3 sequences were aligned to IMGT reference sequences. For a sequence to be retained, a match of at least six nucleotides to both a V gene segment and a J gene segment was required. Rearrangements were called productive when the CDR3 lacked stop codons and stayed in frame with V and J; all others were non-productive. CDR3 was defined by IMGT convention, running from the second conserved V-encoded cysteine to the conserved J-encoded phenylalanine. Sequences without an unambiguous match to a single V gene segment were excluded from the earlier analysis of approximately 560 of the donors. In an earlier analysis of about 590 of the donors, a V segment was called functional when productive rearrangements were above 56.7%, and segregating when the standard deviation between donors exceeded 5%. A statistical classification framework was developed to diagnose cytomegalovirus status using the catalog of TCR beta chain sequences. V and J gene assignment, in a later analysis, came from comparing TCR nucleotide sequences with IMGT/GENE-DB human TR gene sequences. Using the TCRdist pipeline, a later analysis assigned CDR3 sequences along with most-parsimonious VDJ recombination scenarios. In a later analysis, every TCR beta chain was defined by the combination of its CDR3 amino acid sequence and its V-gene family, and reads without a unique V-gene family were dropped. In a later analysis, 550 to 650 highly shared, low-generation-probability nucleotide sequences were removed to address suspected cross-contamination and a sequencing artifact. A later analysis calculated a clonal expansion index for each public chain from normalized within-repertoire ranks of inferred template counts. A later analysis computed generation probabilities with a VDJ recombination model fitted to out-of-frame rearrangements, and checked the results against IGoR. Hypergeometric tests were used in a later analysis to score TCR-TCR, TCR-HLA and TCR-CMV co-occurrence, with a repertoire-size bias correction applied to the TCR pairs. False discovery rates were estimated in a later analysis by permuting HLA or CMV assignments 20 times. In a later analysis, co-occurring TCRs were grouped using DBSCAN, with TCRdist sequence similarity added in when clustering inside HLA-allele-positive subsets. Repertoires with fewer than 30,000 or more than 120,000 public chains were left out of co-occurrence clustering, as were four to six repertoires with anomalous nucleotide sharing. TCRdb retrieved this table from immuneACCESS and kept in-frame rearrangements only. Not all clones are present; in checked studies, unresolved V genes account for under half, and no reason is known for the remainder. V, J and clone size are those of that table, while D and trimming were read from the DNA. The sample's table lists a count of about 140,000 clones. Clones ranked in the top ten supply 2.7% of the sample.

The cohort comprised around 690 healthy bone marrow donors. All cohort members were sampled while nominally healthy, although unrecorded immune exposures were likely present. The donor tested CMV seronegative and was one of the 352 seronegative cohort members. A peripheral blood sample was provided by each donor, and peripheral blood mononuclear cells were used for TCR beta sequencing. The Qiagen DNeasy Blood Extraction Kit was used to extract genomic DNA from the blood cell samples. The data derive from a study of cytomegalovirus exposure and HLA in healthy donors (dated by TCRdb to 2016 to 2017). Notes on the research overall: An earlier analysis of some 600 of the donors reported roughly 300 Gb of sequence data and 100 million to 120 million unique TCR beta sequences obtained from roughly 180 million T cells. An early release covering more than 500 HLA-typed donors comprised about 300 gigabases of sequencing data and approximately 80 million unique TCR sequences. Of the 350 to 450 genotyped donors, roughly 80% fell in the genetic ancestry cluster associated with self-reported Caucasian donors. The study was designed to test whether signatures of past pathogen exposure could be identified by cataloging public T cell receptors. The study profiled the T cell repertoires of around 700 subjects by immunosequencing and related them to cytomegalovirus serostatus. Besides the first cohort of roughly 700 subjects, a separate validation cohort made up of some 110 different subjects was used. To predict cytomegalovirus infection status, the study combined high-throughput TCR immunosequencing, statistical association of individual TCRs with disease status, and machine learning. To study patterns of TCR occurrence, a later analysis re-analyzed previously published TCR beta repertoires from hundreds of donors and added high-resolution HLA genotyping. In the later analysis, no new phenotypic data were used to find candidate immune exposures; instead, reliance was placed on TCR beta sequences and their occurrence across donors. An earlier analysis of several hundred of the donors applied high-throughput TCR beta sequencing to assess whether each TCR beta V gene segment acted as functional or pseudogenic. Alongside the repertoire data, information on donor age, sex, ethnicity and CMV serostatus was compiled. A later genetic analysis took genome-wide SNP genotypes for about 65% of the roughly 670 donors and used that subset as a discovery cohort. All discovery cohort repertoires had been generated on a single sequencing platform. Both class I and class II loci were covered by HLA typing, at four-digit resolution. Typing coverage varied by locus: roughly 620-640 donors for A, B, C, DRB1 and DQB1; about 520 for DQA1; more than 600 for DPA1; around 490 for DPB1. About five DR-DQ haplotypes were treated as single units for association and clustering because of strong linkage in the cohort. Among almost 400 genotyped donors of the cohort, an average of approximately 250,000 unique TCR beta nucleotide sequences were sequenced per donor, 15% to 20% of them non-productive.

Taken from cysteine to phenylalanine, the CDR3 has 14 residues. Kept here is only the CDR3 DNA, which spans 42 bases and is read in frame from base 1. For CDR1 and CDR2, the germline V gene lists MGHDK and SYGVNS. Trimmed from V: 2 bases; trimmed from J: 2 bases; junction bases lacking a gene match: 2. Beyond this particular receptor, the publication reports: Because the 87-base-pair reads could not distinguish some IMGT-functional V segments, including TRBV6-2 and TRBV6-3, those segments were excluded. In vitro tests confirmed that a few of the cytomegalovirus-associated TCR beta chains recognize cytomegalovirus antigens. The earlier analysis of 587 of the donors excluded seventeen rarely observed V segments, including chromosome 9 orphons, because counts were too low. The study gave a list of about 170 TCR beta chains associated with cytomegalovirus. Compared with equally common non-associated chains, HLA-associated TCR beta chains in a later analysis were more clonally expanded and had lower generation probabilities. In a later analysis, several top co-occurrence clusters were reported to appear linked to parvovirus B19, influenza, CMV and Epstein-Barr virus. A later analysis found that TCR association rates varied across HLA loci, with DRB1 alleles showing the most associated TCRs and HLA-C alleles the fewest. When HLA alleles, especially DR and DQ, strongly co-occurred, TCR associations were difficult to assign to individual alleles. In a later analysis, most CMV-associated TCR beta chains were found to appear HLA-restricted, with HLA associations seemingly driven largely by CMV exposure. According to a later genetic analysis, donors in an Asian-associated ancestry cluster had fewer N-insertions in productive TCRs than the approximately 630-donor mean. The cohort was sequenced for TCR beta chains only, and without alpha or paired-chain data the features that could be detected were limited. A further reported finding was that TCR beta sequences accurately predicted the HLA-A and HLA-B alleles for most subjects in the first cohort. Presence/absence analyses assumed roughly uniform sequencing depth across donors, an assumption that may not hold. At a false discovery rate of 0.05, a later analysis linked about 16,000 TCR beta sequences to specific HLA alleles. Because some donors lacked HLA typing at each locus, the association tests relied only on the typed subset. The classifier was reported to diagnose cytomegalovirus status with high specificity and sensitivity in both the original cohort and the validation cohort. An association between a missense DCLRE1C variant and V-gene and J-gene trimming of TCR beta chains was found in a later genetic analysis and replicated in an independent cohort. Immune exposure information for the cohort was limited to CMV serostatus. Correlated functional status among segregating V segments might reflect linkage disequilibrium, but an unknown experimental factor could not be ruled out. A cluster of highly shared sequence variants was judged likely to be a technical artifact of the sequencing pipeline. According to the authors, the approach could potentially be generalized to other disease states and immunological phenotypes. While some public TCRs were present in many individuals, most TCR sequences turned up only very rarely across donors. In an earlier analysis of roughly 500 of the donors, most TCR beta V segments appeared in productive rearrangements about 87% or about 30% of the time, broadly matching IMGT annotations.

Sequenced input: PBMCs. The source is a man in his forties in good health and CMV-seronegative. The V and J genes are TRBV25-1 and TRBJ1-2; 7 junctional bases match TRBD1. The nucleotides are TGTGCCAGCAGTGAAAGGGACAGAAACTATGGCTACACCTTC. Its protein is CASSERDRNYGYTF.